The 16 T cell receptor beta chains below all came from one sample that was sequenced in a study of post-analysis software for immune sequencing data. Study results and caveats: Patients had higher frequencies than controls of a handful of TRBV segments, including TRBV5-6, TRBV5-1 and TRBV20-1.

The TCR beta cDNA libraries contained unique molecular identifiers. TCRdb ran MiXCR on the PCR reads and lists one entry per CDR3 protein. The sample has about 800,000 distinct CDR3 sequences, approximately 30% seen once. What these receptors recognize is not known. The sample taken for sequencing was blood. The receptors originated from a girl aged 5-17 years with multiple sclerosis.

Concerning this clonotype itself: Its ends do not fully match the called genes, so a read error is possible. The chain links TRBV4-3 to TRBJ1-4, with D unclear. The CDR3 runs 17 residues. The V gene's germline CDR1 is LGHNA and CDR2 YSLEER. In nucleotides, the CDR3 is TGCGTCAGCAGCCAAGATAGGCTTTCCGCAACTAATGAAAAACTGTTTTTT. Translating gives CVSSQDRLSATNEKLFF.

This clonotype was observed at least ten times. The chain combines TRBV6-1 with TRBJ1-2, with D tentatively TRBD1 (5 bases). Germline loops: CDR1 MNHNS, CDR2 SASEGT. This CDR3 region has 14 residues. V was clipped by 5 bases and J by 8 bases, with 18 bases between them. The CDR3 DNA reads TGTGCCAGCAGTACAGGCGAAGGCGGGGAAGGCTACACCTTC. Protein: CASSTGEGGEGYTF.

The sample holds a few counts of this clonotype. CDR3 nucleotide sequence: TGTGCCAGCAGTTTGGACAGGAGATATTCAAAAACCTACAATGAGCAGTTCTTC. Translating it yields CASSLDRRYSKTYNEQFF. This chain connects TRBV27 to TRBJ2-1; 7 bases match TRBD1. CDR1 MNHEY and CDR2 SMNVEV come from the germline V gene (reference sequence). The CDR3 length is 18 residues. The V gene end was trimmed by 3 bases and the J gene end by 2 bases; junction bases not matched to a gene: 13.

This clonotype has a count of ten or more. CDR3 in amino acids: CSSIRFKQETQYF. The CDR3 nucleotides read TGCAGCTCAATCCGCTTTAAACAAGAGACCCAGTACTTC. The chain is built from TRBV29-1 and TRBJ2-5; no clear D. The germline gives CDR1 SQVTM, CDR2 ANQGSEA. V dropped 8 bases and J dropped 2 bases, with 15 bases sitting between them. The CDR3 totals 13 residues.

There are a few counts of this clonotype. This chain connects TRBV29-1 to TRBJ1-4; the D is unclear. The CDR3 contains 13 residues. The germline gives CDR1 SQVTM, CDR2 ANQGSEA. The germline V and J ends were trimmed by 4 bases and 3 bases, with 9 bases remaining between them. The CDR3, as DNA: TGCAGCGTTGCTGAGGTGGCTAATGAAAAACTGTTTTTT. Residues: CSVAEVANEKLFF.

The sample holds a few counts of this clonotype. V usage is TRBV2 and J usage is TRBJ1-2; D perhaps matches TRBD1 (6 bases). The CDR3 has 14 amino acids. The V end lost 6 bases, the J end lost 7 bases, and 18 bases lay between the germline ends. The germline V gene encodes CDR1 SNHLY and CDR2 FYNNEI. The CDR3 DNA sequence: TGTGCCAGCAGGGGGGCGGCCAGGGCAGGTGGCTACACCTTC. Translated: CASRGAARAGGYTF.

The J gene is TRBJ1-1, the V gene TRBV29-1; the D is unclear. This CDR3 comprises 15 residues. Germline V gene sequence: CDR1 SQVTM, CDR2 ANQGSEA. The ends were cut back, 0 bases at V and 1 base at J, with 12 bases in the middle. For the CDR3, the DNA is TGCAGCGTTGAAGATCTAGGACGGGGGAACACTGAAGCTTTCTTT. Protein sequence: CSVEDLGRGNTEAFF.

This clonotype was detected a few times. The chain combines TRBV29-1 with TRBJ1-1, with TRBD1 matching 7 bases. This CDR3 is built from 12 residues. The V gene's germline CDR1 is SQVTM and CDR2 ANQGSEA. After removal of 5 bases from V and 5 bases from J, the junction contained 5 bases not matched to a gene. The CDR3: CSVTGDRTEAFF. CDR3 coding DNA: TGCAGCGTTACAGGGGATCGGACTGAAGCTTTCTTT.

The rearrangement links TRBV4-1 to TRBJ2-1; 10 nucleotides line up with TRBD2. The CDR3 loop spans 17 amino acids. With 0 bases clipped from V and 8 bases from J, the junction kept 10 bases outside the gene matches. Germline V gene sequence: CDR1 MGHRA, CDR2 YSYEKL. The DNA of the CDR3 is TGCGCCAGCAGCCAAGAAGGACCCAGCGGGGGGGCGTATGAGCAGTTCTTC. This codes for CASSQEGPSGGAYEQFF.

This clonotype has a handful of counts. The chain carries TRBV7-9 and TRBJ2-7; D is undetermined. Deletions cut 1 base from V and 7 bases from J, with 14 bases between. CDR1 is SEHNR, CDR2 FQNEAQ, per germline (reference sequence). This CDR3 is 14 amino acids long. The DNA for the CDR3 is TGTGCCAGCAGCTTAGAAGGTCAGCTGAGGGAGCAGTACTTC. Its protein product is CASSLEGQLREQYF.

V usage is TRBV27 and J usage is TRBJ1-2; D ambiguous. Between the trimmed V and J ends, which lost 5 bases and 8 bases, there was a span of 12 bases. The CDR3 length is 12 residues. Germline V CDR1 and CDR2: MNHEY, SMNVEV (reference sequence). CDR3 coding DNA: TGTGCCAGCAGTGAAGGTAGCCGGGGCTACACCTTC. It translates to CASSEGSRGYTF.

The table lists this clonotype with a few counts. In DNA form, the CDR3 reads TGTGCCAGCTCACCGGCACTAGGGTCCTACGAGCAGTACTTC. Amino acids: CASSPALGSYEQYF. The J gene is TRBJ2-7, the V gene TRBV18; D may be TRBD2 (5 bases). CDR1 and CDR2 from the germline V gene are KGHSH and LQKENI. The CDR3 covers 14 residues. Trimming took 3 bases from V and 1 from J, leaving 10 bases between them.

This clonotype was picked up a small number of times. The V and J genes are TRBV5-1 and TRBJ2-7; TRBD1 is a possible D gene (6 bases). Germline CDR1 is SGHRS and CDR2 is YFSETQ. V was shortened by 1 base and J by 0 bases, with 14 bases between the two germline ends. The CDR3 is 16 amino acids. CDR3 sequence: CASSLQSGARSYEQYF. Written as DNA, the CDR3 is TGCGCCAGCAGCTTGCAGTCAGGGGCACGCTCCTACGAGCAGTACTTC.

This clonotype occurred many times. The chain has TRBV5-5 and TRBJ2-1; 10 nucleotides agree with TRBD2. CDR3 length equals 16 residues. The V segment lost 6 bases and the J segment 3 bases; nucleotides outside the gene matches: 9. Germline CDR1 and CDR2: SGHKS and YYEKEE (reference sequence). The CDR3 region is CASTPSVAGGYNEQFF. Here the CDR3 DNA reads TGTGCCAGCACCCCGTCAGTAGCGGGGGGCTACAATGAGCAGTTCTTC.

As DNA, the CDR3 is TGTGCCAGCATGGGGGGGGGCTCCTACAATGAGCAGTTCTTC. It specifies CASMGGGSYNEQFF. The rearrangement uses TRBV2 and TRBJ2-1; TRBD2 matches at 7 bases. In germline, CDR1 is SNHLY, CDR2 FYNNEI. This CDR3 is 14 amino acids long. J gave up 0 bases and V 7 bases, and 3 bases lay outside the gene matches.

This clonotype showed up just a few times. The chain is built from TRBV10-3 and TRBJ2-3; 10 nucleotides agree with TRBD1. J gave up 1 base and V 2 bases, and 3 bases lay outside the gene matches. The CDR3 sequence is 16 residues long. CDR1 ENHRY and CDR2 SYGVKD come from the germline V gene. CDR3 nucleotides: TGTGCCATCAGTGAGCCCGGACAGGGGGGCACAGATACGCAGTATTTT. Protein sequence: CAISEPGQGGTDTQYF.